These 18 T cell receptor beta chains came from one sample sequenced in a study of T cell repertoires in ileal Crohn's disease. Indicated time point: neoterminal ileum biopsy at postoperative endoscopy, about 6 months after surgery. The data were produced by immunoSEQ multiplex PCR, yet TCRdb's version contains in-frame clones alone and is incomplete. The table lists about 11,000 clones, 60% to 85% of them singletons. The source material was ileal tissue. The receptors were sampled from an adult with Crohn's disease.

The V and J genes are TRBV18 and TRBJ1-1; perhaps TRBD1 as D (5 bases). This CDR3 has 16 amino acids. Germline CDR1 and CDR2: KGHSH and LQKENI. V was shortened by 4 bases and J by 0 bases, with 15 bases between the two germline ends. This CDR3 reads CASSQGVGQMNTEAFF. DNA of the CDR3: TGTGCCAGCTCACAAGGGGTCGGGCAGATGAACACTGAAGCTTTCTTT.

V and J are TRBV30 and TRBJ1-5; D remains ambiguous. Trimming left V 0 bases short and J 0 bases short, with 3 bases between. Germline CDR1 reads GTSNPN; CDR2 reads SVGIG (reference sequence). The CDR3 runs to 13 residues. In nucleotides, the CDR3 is TGTGCCTGGAGTGTACATAGCAATCAGCCCCAGCATTTT. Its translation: CAWSVHSNQPQHF.

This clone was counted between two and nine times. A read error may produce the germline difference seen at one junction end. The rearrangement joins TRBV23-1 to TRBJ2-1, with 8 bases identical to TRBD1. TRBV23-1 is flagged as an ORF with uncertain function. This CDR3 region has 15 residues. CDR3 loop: CASSQWTGKGDEQFF. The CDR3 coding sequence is TGCGCCAGCAGCCAATGGACAGGGAAGGGGGATGAGCAGTTCTTC.

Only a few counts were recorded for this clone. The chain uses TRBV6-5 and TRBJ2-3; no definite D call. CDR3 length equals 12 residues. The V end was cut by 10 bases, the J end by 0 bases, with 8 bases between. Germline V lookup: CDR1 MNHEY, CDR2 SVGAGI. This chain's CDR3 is CATRSSTDTQYF. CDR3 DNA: TGTGCCACCAGGAGTAGCACAGATACGCAGTATTTT.

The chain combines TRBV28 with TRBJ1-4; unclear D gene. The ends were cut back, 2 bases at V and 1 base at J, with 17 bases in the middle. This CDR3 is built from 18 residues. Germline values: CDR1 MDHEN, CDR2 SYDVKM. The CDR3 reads CASSLQAAQSGTNEKLFF. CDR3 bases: TGTGCCAGCAGTTTACAAGCCGCCCAGAGCGGAACTAATGAAAAACTGTTTTTT.

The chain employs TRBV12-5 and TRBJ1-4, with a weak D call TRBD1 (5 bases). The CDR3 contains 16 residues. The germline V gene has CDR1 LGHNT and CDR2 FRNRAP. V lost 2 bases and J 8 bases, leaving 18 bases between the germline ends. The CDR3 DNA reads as TGTGCTAGTGGTTTGTTTTCGGGAGGTCGGGGGGAAAAACTGTTTTTT. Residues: CASGLFSGGRGEKLFF.

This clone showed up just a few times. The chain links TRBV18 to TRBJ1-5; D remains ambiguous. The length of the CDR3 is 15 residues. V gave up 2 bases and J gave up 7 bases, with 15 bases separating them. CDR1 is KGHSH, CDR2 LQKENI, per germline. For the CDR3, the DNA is TGTGCCAGCTCACCATGGTCGGGGAAGGAACAGCCCCAGCATTTT. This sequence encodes CASSPWSGKEQPQHF. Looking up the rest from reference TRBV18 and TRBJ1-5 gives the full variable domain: NAGVMQNPRHLVRRRGQEARLRCSPMKGHSHVYWYRQLPEEGLKFMVYLQKENIIDESGMPKERFSAEFPKEGPSILRIQQVVRGDSAAYFCASSPWSGKEQPQHFGDGTRLSIL.

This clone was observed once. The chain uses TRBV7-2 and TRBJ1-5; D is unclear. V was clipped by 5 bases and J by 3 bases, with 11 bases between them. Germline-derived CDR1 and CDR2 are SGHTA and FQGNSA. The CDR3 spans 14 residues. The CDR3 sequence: CASSPHSHNQPQHF. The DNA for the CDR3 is TGTGCCAGCAGCCCACATAGCCACAATCAGCCCCAGCATTTT.

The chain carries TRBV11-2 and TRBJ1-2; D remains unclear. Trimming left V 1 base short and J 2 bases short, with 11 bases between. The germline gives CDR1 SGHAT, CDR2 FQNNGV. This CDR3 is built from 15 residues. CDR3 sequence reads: CASSLGAGLNYGYTF. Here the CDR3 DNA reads TGTGCCAGCAGCTTAGGGGCAGGCCTAAACTATGGCTACACCTTC.

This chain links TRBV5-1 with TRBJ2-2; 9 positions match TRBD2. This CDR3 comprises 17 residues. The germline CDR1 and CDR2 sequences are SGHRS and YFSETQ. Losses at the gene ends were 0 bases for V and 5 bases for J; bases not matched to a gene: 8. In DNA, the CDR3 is TGCGCCAGCAGCTTGGCCCTAGCGGGGCAACTAACCGGGGAGCTGTTTTTT. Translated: CASSLALAGQLTGELFF.

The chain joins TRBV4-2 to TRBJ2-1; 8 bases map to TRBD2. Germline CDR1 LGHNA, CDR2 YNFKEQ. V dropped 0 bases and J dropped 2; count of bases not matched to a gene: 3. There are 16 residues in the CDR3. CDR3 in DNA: TGTGCCAGCAGCCAAGAGGCGGGGGGCACCTACAATGAGCAGTTCTTC. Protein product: CASSQEAGGTYNEQFF.

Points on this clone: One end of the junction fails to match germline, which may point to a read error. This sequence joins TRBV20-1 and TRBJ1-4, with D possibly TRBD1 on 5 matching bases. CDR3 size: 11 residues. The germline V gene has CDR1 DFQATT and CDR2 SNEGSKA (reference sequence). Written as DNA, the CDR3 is TGCAGTGCTAGGCTAGGGGAAAAACTATTTTTT. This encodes CSARLGEKLFF.

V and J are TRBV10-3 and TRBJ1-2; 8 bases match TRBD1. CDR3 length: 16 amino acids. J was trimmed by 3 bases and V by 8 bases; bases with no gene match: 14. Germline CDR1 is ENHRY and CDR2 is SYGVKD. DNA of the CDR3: TGTGCCATCTCTCTTGAGGACAGGGTATCTCACTATGGCTACACCTTC. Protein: CAISLEDRVSHYGYTF.

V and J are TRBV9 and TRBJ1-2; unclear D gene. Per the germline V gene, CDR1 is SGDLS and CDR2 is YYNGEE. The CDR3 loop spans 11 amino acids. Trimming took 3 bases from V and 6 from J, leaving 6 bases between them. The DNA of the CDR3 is TGTGCCAGCAGCGGTTTAAATGGCTACACCTTC. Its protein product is CASSGLNGYTF.

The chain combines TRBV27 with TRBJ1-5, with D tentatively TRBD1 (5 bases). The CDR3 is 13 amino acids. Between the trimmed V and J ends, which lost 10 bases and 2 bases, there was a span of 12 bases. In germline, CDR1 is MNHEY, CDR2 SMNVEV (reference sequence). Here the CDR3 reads CATAGTGNQPQHF. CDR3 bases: TGTGCCACCGCCGGGACTGGCAATCAGCCCCAGCATTTT.

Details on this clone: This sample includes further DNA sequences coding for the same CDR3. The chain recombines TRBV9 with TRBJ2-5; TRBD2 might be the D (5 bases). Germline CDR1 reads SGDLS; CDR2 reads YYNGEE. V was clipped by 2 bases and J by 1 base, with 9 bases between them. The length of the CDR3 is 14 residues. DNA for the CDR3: TGTGCCAGCAGCGTTTTGGACTCCCAAGAGACCCAGTACTTC. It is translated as CASSVLDSQETQYF.

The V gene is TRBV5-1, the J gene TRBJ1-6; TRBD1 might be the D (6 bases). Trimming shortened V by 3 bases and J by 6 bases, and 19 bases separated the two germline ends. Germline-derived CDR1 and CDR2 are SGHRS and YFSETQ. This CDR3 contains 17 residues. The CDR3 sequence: CASSSRQTGQSNSPLHF. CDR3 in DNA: TGCGCCAGCAGCTCGAGACAGACGGGACAAAGTAATTCACCCCTCCACTTT.

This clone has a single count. The CDR3 bases are TGTGCCAGTAGTATAGCCGGGGGCACCGGGGAGCTGTTTTTT. Translation gives CASSIAGGTGELFF. This sequence joins TRBV19 and TRBJ2-2; D might be TRBD2 (6 bases). V was trimmed by 1 base and J by 4 bases, leaving 7 bases between them. Per germline, CDR1 LNHDA and CDR2 SQIVND (reference sequence). This CDR3 has 14 amino acids. Drawing the rest from reference TRBV19 and TRBJ2-2, the complete variable domain is DGGITQSPKYLFRKEGQNVTLSCEQNLNHDAMYWYRQDPGQGLRLIYYSQIVNDFQKGDIAEGYSVSREKKESFPLTVTSAQKNPTAFYLCASSIAGGTGELFFGEGSRLTVL.